Below, 26 T cell receptor beta chains from the same sample are listed, as sequenced in a study of regulatory T cells in long-lasting Graves disease. Time point reported: newly diagnosed GD, antithyroid drugs for less than 3 months. From PBMCs, RNA was extracted and then used to make the TCR library. Arm-PCR of CDR3 regions and iRepertoire HTBI primers were used to build TCR beta libraries. One entry per CDR3 protein results from TCRdb running MiXCR on the multiplex PCR reads. The sample lists 350,000 to 450,000 distinct CDR3 sequences; about 15% were seen once. These same records also appear under a second study, on T cells in Graves' hyperthyroidism and ophthalmopathy.

This material consisted of peripheral blood mononuclear cells (PBMCs), taken at new diagnosis, from a patient treated with antithyroid drugs. The receptor source for this set is a woman in her thirties or forties with Graves disease.

This clonotype appeared many times. The rearrangement links TRBV28 to TRBJ2-2; no clear D. CDR1 is MDHEN and CDR2 is SYDVKM in the germline V gene. V lost 2 bases to trimming and J lost 0 bases, with 7 bases between them. CDR3 length: 15 residues. CDR3 DNA sequence: TGTGCCAGCAGTTTAGTGGTGTCGAACACCGGGGAGCTGTTTTTT. It is translated as CASSLVVSNTGELFF.

This clonotype has more than one count but fewer than ten. The rearrangement uses TRBV7-8 and TRBJ2-7; 10 bases are shared with TRBD2. This CDR3 spans 14 amino acids. The ends lost 2 bases at V and 6 bases at J; junction bases unmatched: 4. From germline, CDR1 is SGHVS and CDR2 FQNEAQ. CDR3 sequence (DNA): TGTGCCAGCAGCTTACCCCTAGCGGGAGTCGAGCAGTACTTC. Translating gives CASSLPLAGVEQYF.

This clonotype was counted ten times or more. The chain employs TRBV18 and TRBJ2-3; D remains ambiguous. Trimming removed 2 bases from V and 0 bases from J, with 6 bases in between. The germline V gene has CDR1 KGHSH and CDR2 LQKENI. The CDR3 loop spans 14 amino acids. CDR3 protein: CASSPFGSTDTQYF. The CDR3 DNA sequence: TGTGCCAGCTCACCATTCGGGAGCACAGATACGCAGTATTTT.

This clonotype appeared many times. The chain joins TRBV12-3 or TRBV12-4 to TRBJ1-3; no definite D call. The CDR3 consists of 15 residues. Trimming left V 3 bases short and J 0 bases short, with 9 bases between. CDR3 sequence reads: CASSFTVHSGNTIYF. The DNA for the CDR3 is TGTGCCAGCAGTTTTACAGTTCACTCTGGAAACACCATATATTTT.

This clonotype was counted ten times or more. V is TRBV7-2 and J is TRBJ2-5; 7 bases are a match to TRBD1. Germline V gives CDR1 SGHTA, CDR2 FQGNSA. This CDR3 region has 16 residues. V dropped 0 bases and J dropped 6; count of bases not matched to a gene: 10. Written as DNA, the CDR3 is TGTGCCAGCAGCTTAGCACAGGGGTCAATCGTAAAGACCCAGTACTTC. Protein: CASSLAQGSIVKTQYF.

This clonotype has only a few counts. The gene calls are TRBV13 and TRBJ1-1; D gene unclear. Trimming took off 0 bases at V and 10 bases at J, with 9 bases between the two ends. The CDR3 consists of 12 residues. The germline V gene encodes CDR1 PRHDT and CDR2 FYEKMQ (reference sequence). The chain's CDR3 is CASSLGLPGAFF. CDR3 sequence (DNA): TGTGCCAGCAGCTTAGGCCTGCCGGGAGCTTTCTTT.

The chain employs TRBV20-1 and TRBJ2-3; 10 nucleotides line up with TRBD1. This CDR3 spans 15 amino acids. Germline values: CDR1 DFQATT, CDR2 SNEGSKA (reference sequence). The V segment lost 5 bases and the J segment 2 bases; nucleotides outside the gene matches: 7. The CDR3: CSAAGTGDTTDTQYF. CDR3 coding DNA: TGCAGTGCTGCCGGGACAGGGGATACCACAGATACGCAGTATTTT.

In this sample, this clonotype turned up many times. The chain joins TRBV19 to TRBJ2-7; 7 bases align to TRBD2. Per germline, CDR1 LNHDA and CDR2 SQIVND (reference sequence). The V and J ends lost 3 bases and 7 bases, in that order; junction bases with no gene match: 6. This CDR3 has 13 residues. This CDR3 reads CASSIRGAGEQYF. The CDR3 DNA follows: TGTGCCAGTAGTATTCGGGGAGCGGGGGAGCAGTACTTC. Supplemented by reference TRBV19 and TRBJ2-7, the full variable domain reads DGGITQSPKYLFRKEGQNVTLSCEQNLNHDAMYWYRQDPGQGLRLIYYSQIVNDFQKGDIAEGYSVSREKKESFPLTVTSAQKNPTAFYLCASSIRGAGEQYFGPGTRLTVT.

The table lists this clonotype with many counts. The chain combines TRBV18 with TRBJ1-6, with D perhaps TRBD1 (6 bases). The ends were cut back, 2 bases at V and 8 bases at J, with 7 bases in the middle. The germline CDR1 and CDR2 sequences are KGHSH and LQKENI. The CDR3 runs to 13 residues. CDR3 amino acids: CASSPRTDSPLHF. CDR3 nucleotides: TGTGCCAGCTCACCAAGGACAGATTCACCCCTCCACTTT.

The chain couples TRBV28 to TRBJ2-7; 9 bases agree with TRBD2. The CDR3 has 16 residues. Trimming at V came to 5 bases and at J to 3 bases, leaving 11 bases not matched to a gene. The germline V gene encodes CDR1 MDHEN and CDR2 SYDVKM. The CDR3 here is CASSPRISGGFYEQYF. In nucleotides, the CDR3 is TGTGCCAGCAGTCCCCGGATTAGCGGGGGCTTCTACGAGCAGTACTTC.

This clonotype was seen more than once but under ten times. The genes are TRBV6-2 or TRBV6-3 and TRBJ2-3, with 7 bases identical to TRBD1. CDR1 is MNHEY, CDR2 SVGEGT, per germline. This CDR3 contains 15 residues. The V segment lost 2 bases and the J segment 0 bases; nucleotides outside the gene matches: 2. The CDR3 is CASSYGQASTDTQYF. CDR3 bases: TGTGCCAGCAGTTACGGACAGGCAAGCACAGATACGCAGTATTTT.

This clonotype was seen at least ten times. The chain links TRBV6-1 to TRBJ2-1; 11 nucleotides align to TRBD2. The CDR3 length is 21 residues. V was pared by 6 bases and J by 7 bases, with 26 bases of the junction left unmatched. The germline V gene has CDR1 MNHNS and CDR2 SASEGT. The CDR3 here is CASRAFGGSSGRSSGLNEQFF. CDR3 nucleotides: TGTGCCAGCAGAGCGTTCGGGGGGTCTAGCGGGAGGAGTTCGGGTCTGAATGAGCAGTTCTTC.

This clonotype occurred many times. This sequence joins TRBV7-8 and TRBJ2-5; 7 nucleotides match TRBD1. The trim removed 2 bases at V and 5 bases at J, leaving 8 bases unmatched. This CDR3 spans 15 amino acids. CDR1 is SGHVS and CDR2 is FQNEAQ in the germline V gene. CDR3 DNA sequence: TGTGCCAGCAGCTTACGGACAGGCCCCAGGGAGACCCAGTACTTC. Amino acid sequence: CASSLRTGPRETQYF.

The sample holds many counts of this clonotype. CDR3 DNA: TGTGCCAGCAGCTCCGAACTAGCGGGAGGGAAAGCCGGGGAGCTGTTTTTT. Its protein product is CASSSELAGGKAGELFF. The chain joins TRBV11-2 to TRBJ2-2; 13 bases align to TRBD2. V shed 4 bases, J shed 6 bases, and the junction held 8 bases outside the gene matches. The CDR3 length is 17 residues. Germline-derived CDR1 and CDR2 are SGHAT and FQNNGV.

This clonotype was observed many times. The chain couples TRBV7-2 to TRBJ2-1; 15 bases are a match to TRBD2. Per germline, CDR1 SGHTA and CDR2 FQGNSA. This CDR3 region has 19 residues. Germline trimming cut 5 bases from V and 3 bases from J; bases unmatched to any gene: 11. CDR3 loop: CASSPGLAGGSPFYNEQFF. As DNA, the CDR3 is TGTGCCAGCAGCCCAGGACTAGCGGGGGGGTCACCCTTCTACAATGAGCAGTTCTTC. Filled out from reference TRBV7-2 and TRBJ2-1, the complete variable domain reads GAGVSQSPSNKVTEKGKDVELRCDPISGHTALYWYRQSLGQGLEFLIYFQGNSAPDKSGLPSDRFSAERTGGSVSTLTIQRTQQEDSAVYLCASSPGLAGGSPFYNEQFFGPGTRLTVL.

This clonotype was recorded many times. The V gene is TRBV28, the J gene TRBJ1-1, with a weak D call TRBD1 (6 bases). Germline CDR1 is MDHEN and CDR2 is SYDVKM. The CDR3 covers 11 residues. V lost 6 bases, J lost 8 bases, and 10 bases lay in between. CDR3 DNA: TGTGCCAGCAGCGCCAGGGGAGAAGCTTTCTTT. Translation: CASSARGEAFF.

In its sample, this clonotype was seen many times. This chain uses TRBV12-3 or TRBV12-4 with TRBJ2-5; a weak D match, TRBD2 (5 bases). The CDR3 extends over 15 amino acids. Deletions cut 3 bases from V and 7 bases from J, with 18 bases between. The CDR3 reads CASSLVRGGRGTQYF. In DNA, the CDR3 is TGTGCCAGCAGTTTGGTCCGAGGAGGCCGAGGGACCCAGTACTTC.

This clonotype was seen at least ten times. The chain couples TRBV6-1 to TRBJ1-4; D is perhaps TRBD1 (5 bases). This CDR3 spans 14 amino acids. Germline V gene data show CDR1 as MNHNS and CDR2 as SASEGT. V lost 7 bases, J lost 7 bases, and 16 bases lay in between. In DNA, the CDR3 is TGTGCCAGCACCGGGGCTGAGTGGAGTGAAAAACTGTTTTTT. It specifies CASTGAEWSEKLFF.

For the CDR3, the DNA is TGTGCCAGTAGTAACCCGGCCAATGAGCAGTTCTTC. Translating gives CASSNPANEQFF. The genes are TRBV19 and TRBJ2-1, with D uncertain. This CDR3 spans 12 amino acids. V lost 4 bases and J lost 6, with 7 bases in between. Germline CDR1 and CDR2: LNHDA and SQIVND (reference sequence).

This clonotype came up a few times. The rearrangement uses TRBV28 and TRBJ1-1; 8 nucleotides match TRBD1. This CDR3 has 13 residues. With 7 bases clipped from V and 4 bases from J, the junction kept 5 bases outside the gene matches. Germline lookup yields CDR1 MDHEN and CDR2 SYDVKM. This CDR3 is CASNVQGGTEAFF. CDR3 nucleotides: TGTGCCAGCAACGTACAGGGGGGCACTGAAGCTTTCTTT.

This clonotype showed up many times. The CDR3 region has the DNA TGTGCCAGCAGTTTTCCGGGAGGGCGAGTTTCCGGGGAGCTGTTTTTT. The encoded protein is CASSFPGGRVSGELFF. The chain joins TRBV12-3 or TRBV12-4 to TRBJ2-2, with 8 positions matching TRBD2. Trimming cost V 3 bases and J 6 bases; bases outside gene matches: 9. The CDR3 extends over 16 amino acids.

This clonotype appeared many times. This chain links TRBV11-1 with TRBJ2-7; 7 bases fit TRBD1. This CDR3 has 14 amino acids. Germline CDR1 and CDR2: SGHAT and FQDESV (reference sequence). Trimming took 1 base from V and 4 from J; bases not matched to a gene: 4. The CDR3 protein is CASSLVGTAYEQYF. The CDR3 DNA reads as TGTGCCAGCAGCTTAGTAGGGACAGCATACGAGCAGTACTTC.

This clonotype has ten or more counts. V is TRBV28 and J is TRBJ2-7; 9 nucleotides line up with TRBD1. The CDR3 is 12 residues long. Germline loops: CDR1 MDHEN, CDR2 SYDVKM. V lost 6 bases to trimming and J lost 8 bases; unmatched junction nucleotides: 5. The CDR3 here is CASRPGQGQQYF. The CDR3 nucleotides read TGTGCCAGCAGGCCGGGACAGGGCCAGCAGTACTTC.

This rearrangement joins TRBV2 to TRBJ2-7; 12 nucleotides agree with TRBD2. Germline V gene lookup returns CDR1 SNHLY and CDR2 FYNNEI. V was clipped by 6 bases and J by 6 bases; unmatched bases: 6. This CDR3 region has 14 residues. The CDR3 region has the DNA TGTGCCAGCAGGGGGACTAGCGGGTGGGGCGAGCAGTACTTC. As protein: CASRGTSGWGEQYF. The full variable domain, rest sourced from reference TRBV2 and TRBJ2-7, is EPEVTQTPSHQVTQMGQEVILRCVPISNHLYFYWYRQILGQKVEFLVSFYNNEISEKSEIFDDQFSVERPDGSNFTLKIRSTKLEDSAMYFCASRGTSGWGEQYFGPGTRLTVT.

The chain combines TRBV18 with TRBJ1-3; D unresolved. CDR1 and CDR2 (germline): KGHSH, LQKENI. CDR3 length: 12 residues. V dropped 5 bases and J dropped 5 bases, with 7 bases sitting between them. This CDR3 reads CASSDDRNTIYF. CDR3 sequence (DNA): TGTGCCAGCTCAGATGACAGAAACACCATATATTTT.

This clonotype was counted only a few times. One end of the junction does not line up with germline, which may come from a read error. V is TRBV3-1 and J is TRBJ2-5, with TRBD1 matching 8 bases. Germline V gene lookup returns CDR1 LGHDT and CDR2 YNNKEL (reference sequence). This CDR3 has 16 amino acids. DNA for the CDR3: TGTGCCAGCAGCCAGGGCGGGACAGGCAACCAAGGGACCCAGTACTTC. Protein: CASSQGGTGNQGTQYF.